This T cell receptor (beta chain) was recovered during a study of identical twins. Points from the study as a whole: Fewer insertions characterized abundant cord blood beta clonotypes, whereas memory repertoires showed none.

This clonotype turned up a few times. Its antigen remains unknown. TCRdb used MiXCR to reprocess the 5' RACE reads, holding one entry per CDR3 protein. The sample includes 600,000 to 700,000 distinct CDR3 sequences, around 20% seen only once; the top ten take 4% to 5.5%. CDR3 length: 11 residues. With 1 base removed from V and 12 bases from J, the gap between germline ends came to 10 bases. Germline CDR1 reads DFQATT; CDR2 reads SNEGSKA (reference sequence). A further study also used this sample, focusing on T cells expressing NK-cell markers. That report adds: Seven sequenced donors out of eight were HCMV-seropositive, one seronegative.

The sequenced sample was PBMCs. This chain connects TRBV20-1 to TRBJ2-1; D uncertain. This clonotype was sampled from a woman in her late teens or twenties in good health. This chain's CDR3 is CSARVMTTQFF. The CDR3 DNA reads as TGCAGTGCTAGAGTCATGACCACGCAGTTCTTC.